A single T cell receptor (beta chain) is shown here with its context. Antigen: not known. This entry is derived from a study of cytotoxic CD8 clonotypes in ibrutinib-treated CLL. Study at large: Investigators reported approximately 25 partial and 2 complete responses; after median around 6 years, roughly 15 patients remained remitted and about 12 progressed. General study findings and limits: Exceeding age-matched healthy donors, baseline clonality also tracked the counts of circulating CD8+ T cells.

Measured with immunoSEQ multiplex PCR; TCRdb has only the in-frame clones, and not every one. The profile covers under 150,000 clones, with around 93% appearing a single time and 11% taken by the ten largest. Germline CDR1 reads LNHNV; CDR2 reads YYDKDF (reference sequence). With 3 bases clipped from V and 11 bases from J, the junction kept 12 bases outside the gene matches. The length of the CDR3 is 15 residues. The sequence derives from a human donor with chronic lymphocytic leukemia. V is TRBV15 and J is TRBJ1-1; 10 bases agree with TRBD1. This material consisted of PBMCs, taken after 12 months of ibrutinib treatment. The CDR3 spells CATSRAGTGELGAFF. The CDR3 DNA is TGTGCCACCAGCAGGGCCGGGACAGGGGAATTAGGCGCTTTCTTT.